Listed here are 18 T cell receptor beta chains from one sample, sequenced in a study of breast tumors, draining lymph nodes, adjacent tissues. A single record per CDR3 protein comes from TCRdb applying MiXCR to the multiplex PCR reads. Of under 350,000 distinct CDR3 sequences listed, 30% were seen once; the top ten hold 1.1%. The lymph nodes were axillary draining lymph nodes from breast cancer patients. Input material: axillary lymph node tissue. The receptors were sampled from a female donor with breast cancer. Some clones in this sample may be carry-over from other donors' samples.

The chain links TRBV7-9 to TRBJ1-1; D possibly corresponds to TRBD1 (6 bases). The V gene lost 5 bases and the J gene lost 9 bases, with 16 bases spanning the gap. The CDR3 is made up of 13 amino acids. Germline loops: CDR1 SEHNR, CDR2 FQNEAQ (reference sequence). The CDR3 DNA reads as TGTGCCAGCAGCCCAGACTTTGGGGACAAAGCTTTCTTT. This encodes CASSPDFGDKAFF.

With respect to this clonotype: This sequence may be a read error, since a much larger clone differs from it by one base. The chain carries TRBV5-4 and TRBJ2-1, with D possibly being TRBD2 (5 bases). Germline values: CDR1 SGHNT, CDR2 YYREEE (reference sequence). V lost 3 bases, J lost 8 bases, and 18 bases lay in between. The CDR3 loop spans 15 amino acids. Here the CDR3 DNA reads TGTGCCAGCAGCTCTTCGCGGGCGAGATACGATGAGCAGTTCTTC. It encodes CASSSSRARYDEQFF.

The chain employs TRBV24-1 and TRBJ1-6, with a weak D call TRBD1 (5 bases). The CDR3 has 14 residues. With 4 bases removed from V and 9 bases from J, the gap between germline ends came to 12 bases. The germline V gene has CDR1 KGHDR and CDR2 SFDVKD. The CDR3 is CATSDRDWGSPLHF. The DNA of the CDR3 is TGTGCCACCAGTGACCGGGACTGGGGTTCACCCCTCCACTTT.

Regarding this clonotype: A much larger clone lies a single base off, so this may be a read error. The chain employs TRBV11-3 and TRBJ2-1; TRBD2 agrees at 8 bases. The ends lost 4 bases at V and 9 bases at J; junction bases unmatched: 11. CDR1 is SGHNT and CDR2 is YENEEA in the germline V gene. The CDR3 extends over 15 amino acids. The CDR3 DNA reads TGTGCCAGCAGCTCGACTAGCGAGATTTGGAGTGAGCAGTTCTTC. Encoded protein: CASSSTSEIWSEQFF.

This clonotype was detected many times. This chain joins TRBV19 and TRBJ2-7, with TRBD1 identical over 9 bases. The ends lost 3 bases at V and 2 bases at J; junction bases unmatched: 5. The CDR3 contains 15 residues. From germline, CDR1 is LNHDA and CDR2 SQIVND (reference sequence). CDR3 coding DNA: TGTGCCAGTAGTATTGGGACAGGGCAGACCTACGAGCAGTACTTC. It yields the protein CASSIGTGQTYEQYF.

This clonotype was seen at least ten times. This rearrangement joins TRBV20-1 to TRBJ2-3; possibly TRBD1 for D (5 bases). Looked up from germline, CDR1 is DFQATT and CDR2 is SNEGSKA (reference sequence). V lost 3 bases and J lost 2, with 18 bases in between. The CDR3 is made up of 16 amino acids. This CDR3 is CSASGVGQGLTDTQYF. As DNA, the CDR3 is TGCAGTGCTAGTGGAGTGGGGCAGGGCCTCACAGATACGCAGTATTTT.

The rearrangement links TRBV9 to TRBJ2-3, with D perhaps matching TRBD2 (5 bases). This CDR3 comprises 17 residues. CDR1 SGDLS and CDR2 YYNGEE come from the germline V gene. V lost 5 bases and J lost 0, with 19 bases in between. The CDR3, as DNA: TGTGCCAGCAGGGAAACTAGGGTCGCGAATAGCACAGATACGCAGTATTTT. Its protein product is CASRETRVANSTDTQYF. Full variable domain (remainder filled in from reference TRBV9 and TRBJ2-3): DSGVTQTPKHLITATGQRVTLRCSPRSGDLSVYWYQQSLDQGLQFLIQYYNGEERAKGNILERFSAQQFPDLHSELNLSSLELGDSALYFCASRETRVANSTDTQYFGPGTRLTVL.

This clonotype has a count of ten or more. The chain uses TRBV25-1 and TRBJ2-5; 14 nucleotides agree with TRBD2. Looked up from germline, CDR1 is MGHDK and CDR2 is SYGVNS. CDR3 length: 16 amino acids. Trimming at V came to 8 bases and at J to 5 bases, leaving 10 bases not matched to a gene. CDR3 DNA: TGTGCCAGCTCACTGGGACTAGCGGGAGTTACTGAGACCCAGTACTTC. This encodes CASSLGLAGVTETQYF.

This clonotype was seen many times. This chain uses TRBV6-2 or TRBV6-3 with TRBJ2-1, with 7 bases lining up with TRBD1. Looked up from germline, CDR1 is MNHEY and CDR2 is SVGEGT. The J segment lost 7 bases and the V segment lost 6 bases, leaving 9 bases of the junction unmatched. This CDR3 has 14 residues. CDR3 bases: TGTGCCAGCAGACCACAGACAGGGACGAATGAGCAGTTCTTC. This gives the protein CASRPQTGTNEQFF.

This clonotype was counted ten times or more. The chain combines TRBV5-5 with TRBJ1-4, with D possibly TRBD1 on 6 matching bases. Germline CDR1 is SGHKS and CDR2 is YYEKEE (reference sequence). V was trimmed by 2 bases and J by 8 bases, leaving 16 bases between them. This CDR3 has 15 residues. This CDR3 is CASSFGPVTGEKLFF. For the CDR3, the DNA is TGTGCCAGCAGCTTTGGCCCAGTCACAGGGGAAAAACTGTTTTTT.

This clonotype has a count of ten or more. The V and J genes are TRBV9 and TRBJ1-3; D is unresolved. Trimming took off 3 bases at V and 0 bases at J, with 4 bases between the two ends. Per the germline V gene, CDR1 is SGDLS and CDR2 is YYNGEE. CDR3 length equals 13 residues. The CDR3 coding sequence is TGTGCCAGCAGCGGCAGCTCTGGAAACACCATATATTTT. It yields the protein CASSGSSGNTIYF.

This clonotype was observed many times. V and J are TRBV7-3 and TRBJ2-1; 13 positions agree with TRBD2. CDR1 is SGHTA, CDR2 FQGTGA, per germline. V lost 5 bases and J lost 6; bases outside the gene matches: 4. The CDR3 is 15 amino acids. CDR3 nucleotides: TGTGCCAGCAGCGTCGGACTAGCGGGAGTCAATGAGCAGTTCTTC. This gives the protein CASSVGLAGVNEQFF. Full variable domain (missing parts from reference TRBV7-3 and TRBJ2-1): GAGVSQTPSNKVTEKGKYVELRCDPISGHTALYWYRQSLGQGPEFLIYFQGTGAADDSGLPNDRFFAVRPEGSVSTLKIQRTERGDSAVYLCASSVGLAGVNEQFFGPGTRLTVL.

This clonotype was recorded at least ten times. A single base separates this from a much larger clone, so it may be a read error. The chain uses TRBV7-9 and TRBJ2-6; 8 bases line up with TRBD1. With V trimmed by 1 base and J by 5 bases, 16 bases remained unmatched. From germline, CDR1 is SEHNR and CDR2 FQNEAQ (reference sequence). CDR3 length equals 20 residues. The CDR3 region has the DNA TGTGCCAGCAGCTTAGGTTATGGGGGGACAGGAATATCTCGGGCCAACGTCCTGACTTTC. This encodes CASSLGYGGTGISRANVLTF.

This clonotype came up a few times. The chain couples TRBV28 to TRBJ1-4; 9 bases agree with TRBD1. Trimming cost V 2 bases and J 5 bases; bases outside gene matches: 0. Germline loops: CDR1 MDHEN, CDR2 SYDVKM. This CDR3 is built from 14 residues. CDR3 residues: CASSLTGGNEKLFF. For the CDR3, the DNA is TGTGCCAGCAGTTTAACAGGGGGCAATGAAAAACTGTTTTTT. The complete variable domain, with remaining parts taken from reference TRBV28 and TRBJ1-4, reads DVKVTQSSRYLVKRTGEKVFLECVQDMDHENMFWYRQDPGLGLRLIYFSYDVKMKEKGDIPEGYSVSREKKERFSLILESASTNQTSMYLCASSLTGGNEKLFFGSGTQLSVL.

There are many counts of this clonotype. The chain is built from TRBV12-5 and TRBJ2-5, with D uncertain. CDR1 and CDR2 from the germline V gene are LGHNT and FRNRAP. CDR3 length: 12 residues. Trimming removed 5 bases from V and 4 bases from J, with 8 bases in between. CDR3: CASGPPRETQYF. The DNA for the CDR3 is TGTGCTAGTGGTCCTCCCAGAGAGACCCAGTACTTC. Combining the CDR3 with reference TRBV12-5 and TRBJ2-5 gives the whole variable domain DARVTQTPRHKVTEMGQEVTMRCQPILGHNTVFWYRQTMMQGLELLAYFRNRAPLDDSGMPKDRFSAEMPDATLATLKIQPSEPRDSAVYFCASGPPRETQYFGPGTRLLVL.

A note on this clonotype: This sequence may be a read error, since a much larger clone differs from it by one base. The DNA for the CDR3 is TGTGCCAGCAGCTTGGCCCGGGCACGGGACCAGTTCTTC. This encodes CASSLARARDQFF. The rearrangement uses TRBV5-1 and TRBJ2-1; D may match TRBD1 or TRBD2 (5 bases each). This CDR3 contains 13 residues. Germline-derived CDR1 and CDR2 are SGHRS and YFSETQ.

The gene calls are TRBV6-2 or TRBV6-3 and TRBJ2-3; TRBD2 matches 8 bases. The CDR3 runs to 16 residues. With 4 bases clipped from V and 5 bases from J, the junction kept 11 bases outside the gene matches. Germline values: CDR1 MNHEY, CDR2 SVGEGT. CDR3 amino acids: CASSSPGGGLGDTQYF. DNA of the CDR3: TGTGCCAGCAGTTCCCCCGGGGGGGGACTGGGAGATACGCAGTATTTT.

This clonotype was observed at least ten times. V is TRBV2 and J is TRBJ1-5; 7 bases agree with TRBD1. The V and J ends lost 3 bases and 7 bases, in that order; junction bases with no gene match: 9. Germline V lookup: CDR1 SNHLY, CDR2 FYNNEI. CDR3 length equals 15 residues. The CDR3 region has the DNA TGTGCCAGCAGTGAGGAAAGGGGGCCGGTGCAGCCCCAGCATTTT. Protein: CASSEERGPVQPQHF.